A single sample is the source of the 21 T cell receptor beta chains below, sequenced in a study of blood T cell repertoires in COVID-19. Clones were read by immunoSEQ multiplex PCR, and TCRdb kept only the in-frame ones, dropping some. The table has about 32,000 clones, approximately 95% seen once. Sequenced material: peripheral blood. Receptors originate from a male donor with active COVID-19.

The V call is TRBV2, the J call TRBJ2-1; 8 bases line up with TRBD1. Germline CDR1 reads SNHLY; CDR2 reads FYNNEI. The CDR3 spans 13 residues. With V trimmed by 6 bases and J by 7 bases, 5 bases remained unmatched. The CDR3 region is CASRRRTGNEQFF. In DNA form, the CDR3 reads TGTGCCAGCAGAAGAAGGACAGGGAATGAGCAGTTCTTC.

In its sample, this clone was seen once. It is unclear where the CDR3 begins or ends on the DNA, so no DNA is shown, and the CDR3 is as TCRdb lists it. V and J are TRBV21-1 and TRBJ1-1; TRBD1, as called in the table, went unchecked against the DNA. TRBV21-1 is a pseudogene segment. The CDR3 is 14 residues long, counting both termini. This CDR3 is CASSVGQGSTEAFF.

V gene TRBV5-1 combines with J gene TRBJ2-7; D gene unclear. V was pared by 3 bases and J by 0 bases, with 7 bases between. Germline V gene sequence: CDR1 SGHRS, CDR2 YFSETQ. This CDR3 comprises 13 residues. CDR3 in DNA: TGCGCCAGCAGCTCCACGAGCTCCTACGAGCAGTACTTC. Translating gives CASSSTSSYEQYF.

The DNA of the CDR3 is TGTGCCAGCAGCCCCAGGCCGCCGGAGACCCAGTACTTC. This translates into CASSPRPPETQYF. V usage is TRBV7-2 and J usage is TRBJ2-5; D gene uncertain. Germline assignment: CDR1 SGHTA and CDR2 FQGNSA. V was trimmed by 5 bases and J by 5 bases, leaving 12 bases between them. The CDR3 consists of 13 residues.

This chain joins TRBV9 and TRBJ2-1; 15 bases are a match to TRBD2. This CDR3 comprises 20 residues. The germline gives CDR1 SGDLS, CDR2 YYNGEE. V lost 4 bases, J lost 0 bases, and 11 bases stayed unmatched. The CDR3 protein is CASSPRRGLAGGISYNEQFF. The CDR3 bases are TGTGCCAGCAGCCCCCGTAGGGGACTAGCGGGGGGCATCTCCTACAATGAGCAGTTCTTC.

The rearrangement links TRBV13 to TRBJ2-7; 8 bases match TRBD1. CDR1 is PRHDT and CDR2 is FYEKMQ in the germline V gene (reference sequence). The CDR3 is 16 amino acids. V trimming: 2 bases; J trimming: 2 bases; junction bases outside the gene matches: 8. The CDR3, as DNA: TGTGCCAGCAGCTTACGAAGGGACAGGAAACCCTACGAGCAGTACTTC. Protein product: CASSLRRDRKPYEQYF.

The chain combines TRBV2 with TRBJ1-6; TRBD1 might be the D (5 bases). V was cut by 3 bases and J by 7 bases, with 13 bases left in between. The CDR3 consists of 15 residues. CDR1 and CDR2 (germline): SNHLY, FYNNEI. CDR3 residues: CASSDSTNRNSPLHF. DNA of the CDR3: TGTGCCAGCAGTGATAGTACAAACAGGAATTCACCCCTCCACTTT.

CDR3 residues: CAWRHQLGAGELFF. The DNA of the CDR3 is TGTGCCTGGAGACACCAGCTCGGGGCCGGGGAGCTGTTTTTT. The rearrangement joins TRBV30 to TRBJ2-2, with a weak D call TRBD2 (5 bases). CDR3 length equals 14 residues. Germline CDR1 and CDR2: GTSNPN and SVGIG (reference sequence). The V and J ends lost 3 bases and 6 bases respectively, with 14 bases between them.

Only one count was recorded for this clone. An end of the junction differs from the germline gene, which may be a read error. The V call is TRBV7-2, the J call TRBJ2-1; 12 bases match TRBD2. Germline-derived CDR1 and CDR2 are SGHTA and FQGNSA. CDR3 length equals 14 residues. This CDR3 reads CASSIPTSGGRPIF. CDR3 in DNA: TGTGCCAGCAGCATCCCGACTAGCGGGGGACGCCCTATCTTC.

The V call is TRBV6-2 or TRBV6-3, the J call TRBJ1-2; 10 bases align to TRBD1. The germline V gene encodes CDR1 MNHEY and CDR2 SVGEGT. This CDR3 comprises 14 residues. Trimming removed 2 bases from V and 10 bases from J; junction bases left unmatched: 7. Here the CDR3 reads CASSYGDRGHDYTF. In DNA, the CDR3 is TGTGCCAGCAGTTACGGGGACAGGGGTCACGACTACACCTTC.

V gene TRBV5-1 combines with J gene TRBJ2-1, with 9 bases lining up with TRBD2. The J segment lost 2 bases and the V segment lost 6 bases, leaving 6 bases of the junction unmatched. This CDR3 region has 15 residues. The germline V gene encodes CDR1 SGHRS and CDR2 YFSETQ. Here the CDR3 reads CASNQGLAPYNEQFF. CDR3 sequence (DNA): TGCGCCAGCAACCAGGGACTAGCCCCCTACAATGAGCAGTTCTTC.

This clone was observed a few times. J is TRBJ1-6 and V is TRBV5-1; D uncertain. The CDR3 covers 15 residues. V was clipped by 1 base and J by 0 bases, with 5 bases between them. Per the germline V gene, CDR1 is SGHRS and CDR2 is YFSETQ. The CDR3 spells CASSLTASYNSPLHF. CDR3 coding DNA: TGCGCCAGCAGCTTGACAGCCTCCTATAATTCACCCCTCCACTTT.

This sequence joins TRBV9 and TRBJ2-1, with D unresolved. Germline V CDR1 and CDR2: SGDLS, YYNGEE. Trimming removed 1 base at V and 8 bases at J, with 4 bases between. There are 11 residues in the CDR3. Written as DNA, the CDR3 is TGTGCCAGCAGCGTATTCGATGAGCAGTTCTTC. This sequence encodes CASSVFDEQFF.

The genes are TRBV6-5 and TRBJ1-5; TRBD1 matches 10 bases. V lost 6 bases, J lost 11 bases, and 4 bases stayed unmatched. Looked up from germline, CDR1 is MNHEY and CDR2 is SVGAGI. The CDR3 loop spans 12 amino acids. CDR3: CASRPGQGTQHF. The CDR3 nucleotides are TGTGCCAGCAGACCGGGACAGGGGACCCAGCATTTT.

This rearrangement joins TRBV6-5 to TRBJ1-2, with 8 bases lining up with TRBD1. Germline V CDR1 and CDR2: MNHEY, SVGAGI. This CDR3 has 15 residues. Trimming removed 0 bases from V and 4 bases from J; junction bases left unmatched: 4. The DNA for the CDR3 is TGTGCCAGCAGTTACTCAGGCAGGGGGCCCTATGGCTACACCTTC. This sequence encodes CASSYSGRGPYGYTF.

V is TRBV30 and J is TRBJ1-2; tentatively, D is TRBD1 (6 bases). Deletions cut 2 bases from V and 4 bases from J, with 14 bases between. Germline V CDR1 and CDR2: GTSNPN, SVGIG (reference sequence). The CDR3 is 14 residues long. In DNA form, the CDR3 reads TGTGCCTGGAGTTTCGGACAGCTAGCCTATGGCTACACCTTC. Amino acid sequence: CAWSFGQLAYGYTF.

The V gene is TRBV2, the J gene TRBJ2-5; 11 nucleotides agree with TRBD2. CDR1 and CDR2 from the germline V gene are SNHLY and FYNNEI. The CDR3 consists of 14 residues. Germline trimming cut 10 bases from V and 3 bases from J; bases unmatched to any gene: 7. CDR3 sequence reads: CATARLAGKETQYF. Here the CDR3 DNA reads TGTGCCACCGCCCGACTAGCGGGGAAAGAGACCCAGTACTTC.

The V call is TRBV24-1, the J call TRBJ2-1, with no clear D. The CDR3 has 15 amino acids. Trimming removed 3 bases at V and 0 bases at J, with 8 bases between. CDR1 and CDR2 (germline): KGHDR, SFDVKD. The CDR3 DNA is TGTGCCACCAGTGATCGAGGTTCCTCCTACAATGAGCAGTTCTTC. Translation gives CATSDRGSSYNEQFF.

The chain links TRBV18 to TRBJ2-2; D possibly corresponds to TRBD1 (6 bases). V lost 8 bases and J lost 0, with 16 bases in between. This CDR3 region has 16 residues. The V gene's germline CDR1 is KGHSH and CDR2 LQKENI. In nucleotides, the CDR3 is TGTGCCAGCCCCCCCTCGCAGGGGCCGAACACCGGGGAGCTGTTTTTT. This translates into CASPPSQGPNTGELFF.

The chain has TRBV25-1 and TRBJ2-7; the match to TRBD1 covers 9 bases. The V and J ends lost 6 bases and 5 bases, in that order; junction bases with no gene match: 8. The CDR3 has 14 amino acids. Germline CDR1 reads MGHDK; CDR2 reads SYGVNS. In nucleotides, the CDR3 is TGTGCCAGCAGCGCCGGGACAGGGAGTAACGAGCAGTACTTC. It encodes CASSAGTGSNEQYF.

The chain links TRBV18 to TRBJ2-2, with 7 bases fitting TRBD1. Per germline, CDR1 KGHSH and CDR2 LQKENI. The ends lost 3 bases at V and 1 base at J; junction bases unmatched: 5. The CDR3 runs 16 residues. The CDR3 protein is CASSPSRQGNTGELFF. The CDR3 DNA reads as TGTGCCAGCTCACCGAGCCGACAGGGGAACACCGGGGAGCTGTTTTTT.